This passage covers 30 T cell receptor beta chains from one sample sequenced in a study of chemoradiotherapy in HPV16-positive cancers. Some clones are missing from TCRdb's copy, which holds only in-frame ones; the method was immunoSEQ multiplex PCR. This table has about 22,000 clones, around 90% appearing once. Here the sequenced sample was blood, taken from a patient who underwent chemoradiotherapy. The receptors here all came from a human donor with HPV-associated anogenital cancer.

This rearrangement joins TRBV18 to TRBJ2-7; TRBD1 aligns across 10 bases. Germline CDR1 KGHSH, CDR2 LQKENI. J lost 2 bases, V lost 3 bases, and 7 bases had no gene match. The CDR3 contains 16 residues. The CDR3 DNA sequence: TGTGCCAGCTCACCGCAGGGGACAGGGGACCCCTACGAGCAGTACTTC. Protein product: CASSPQGTGDPYEQYF. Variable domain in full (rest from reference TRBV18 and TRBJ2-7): NAGVMQNPRHLVRRRGQEARLRCSPMKGHSHVYWYRQLPEEGLKFMVYLQKENIIDESGMPKERFSAEFPKEGPSILRIQQVVRGDSAAYFCASSPQGTGDPYEQYFGPGTRLTVT.

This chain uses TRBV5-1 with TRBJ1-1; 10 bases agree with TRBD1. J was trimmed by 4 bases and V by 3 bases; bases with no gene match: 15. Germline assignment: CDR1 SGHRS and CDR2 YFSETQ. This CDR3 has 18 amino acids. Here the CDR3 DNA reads TGCGCCAGCAGCTACACGTCTAGTACGACAGGGGGCGGCACTGAAGCTTTCTTT. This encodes CASSYTSSTTGGGTEAFF.

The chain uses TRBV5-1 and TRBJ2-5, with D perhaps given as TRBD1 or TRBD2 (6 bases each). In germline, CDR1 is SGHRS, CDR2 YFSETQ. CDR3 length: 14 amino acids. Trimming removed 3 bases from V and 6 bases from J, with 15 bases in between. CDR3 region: CASSSEGRDKTQYF. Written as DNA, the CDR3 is TGCGCCAGCAGCTCAGAGGGGCGGGACAAGACCCAGTACTTC.

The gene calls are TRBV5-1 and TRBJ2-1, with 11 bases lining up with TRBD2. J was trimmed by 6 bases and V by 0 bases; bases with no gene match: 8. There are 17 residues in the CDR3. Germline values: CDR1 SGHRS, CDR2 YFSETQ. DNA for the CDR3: TGCGCCAGCAGCTTGGAGGTAGCGGGGGGGCTTGGCAATGAGCAGTTCTTC. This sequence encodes CASSLEVAGGLGNEQFF.

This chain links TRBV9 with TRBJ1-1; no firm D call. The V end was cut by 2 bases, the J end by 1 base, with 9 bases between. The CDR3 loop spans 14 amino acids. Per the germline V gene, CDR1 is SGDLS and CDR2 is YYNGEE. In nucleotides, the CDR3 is TGTGCCAGCAGCGTTCAGGTGTCGAACACTGAAGCTTTCTTT. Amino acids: CASSVQVSNTEAFF.

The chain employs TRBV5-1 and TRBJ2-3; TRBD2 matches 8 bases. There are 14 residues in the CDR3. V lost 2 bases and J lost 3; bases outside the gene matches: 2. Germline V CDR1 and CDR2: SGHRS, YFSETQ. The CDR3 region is CASSFGGGTDTQYF. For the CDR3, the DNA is TGCGCCAGCAGCTTCGGGGGGGGGACAGATACGCAGTATTTT.

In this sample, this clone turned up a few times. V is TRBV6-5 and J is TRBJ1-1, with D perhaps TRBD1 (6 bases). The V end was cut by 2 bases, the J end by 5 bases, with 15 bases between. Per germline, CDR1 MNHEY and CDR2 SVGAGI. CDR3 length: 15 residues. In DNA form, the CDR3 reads TGTGCCAGCAGTTACCTGGGGGCAGTAGGTACTGAAGCTTTCTTT. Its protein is CASSYLGAVGTEAFF.

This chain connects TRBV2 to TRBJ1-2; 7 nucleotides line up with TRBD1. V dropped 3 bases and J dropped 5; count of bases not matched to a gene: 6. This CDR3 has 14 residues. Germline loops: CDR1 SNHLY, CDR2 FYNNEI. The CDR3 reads CASSEGQSGYGYTF. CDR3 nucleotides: TGTGCCAGCAGTGAGGGACAGTCGGGATATGGCTACACCTTC.

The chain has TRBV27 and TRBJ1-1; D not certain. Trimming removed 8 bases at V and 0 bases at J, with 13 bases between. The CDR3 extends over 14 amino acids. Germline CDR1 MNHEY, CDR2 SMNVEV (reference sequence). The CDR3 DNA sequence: TGTGCCAGCTACAGAGATCGAATGAACACTGAAGCTTTCTTT. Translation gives CASYRDRMNTEAFF.

Here the CDR3 reads CASSPGGGLNTEAFF. The CDR3 DNA reads as TGTGCCAGCAGCCCGGGGGGGGGACTGAACACTGAAGCTTTCTTT. This chain uses TRBV5-6 with TRBJ1-1; TRBD1 might be the D (5 bases). CDR1 is SGHDT, CDR2 YYEEEE, per germline. Trimming cost V 4 bases and J 0 bases, with 13 bases left between them. The CDR3 contains 15 residues.

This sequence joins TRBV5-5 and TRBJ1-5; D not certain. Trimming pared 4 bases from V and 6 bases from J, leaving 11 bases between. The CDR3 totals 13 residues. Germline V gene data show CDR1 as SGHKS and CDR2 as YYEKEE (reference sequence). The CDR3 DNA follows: TGTGCCAGCAGCCTTGGGAGCGGTCAGCCCCAGCATTTT. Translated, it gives CASSLGSGQPQHF.

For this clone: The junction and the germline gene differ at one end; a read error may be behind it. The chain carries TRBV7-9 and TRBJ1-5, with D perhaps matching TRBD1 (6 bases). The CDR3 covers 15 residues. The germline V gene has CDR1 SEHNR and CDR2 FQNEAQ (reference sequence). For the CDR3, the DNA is TGTGCCAGCAGCTTAGATACCGGGGGCAACCAGCCCCAGCATTTT. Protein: CASSLDTGGNQPQHF.

In DNA, the CDR3 is TGCGCCAGCGGACCGAACAGGGGTGACACTGAAGCTTTCTTT. Its protein product is CASGPNRGDTEAFF. This chain connects TRBV4-1 to TRBJ1-1, with 7 bases aligning to TRBD1. The germline V gene has CDR1 MGHRA and CDR2 YSYEKL. This CDR3 is built from 14 residues. V was clipped by 8 bases and J by 3 bases; unmatched bases: 9.

In DNA, the CDR3 is TGTGCCAGCAGCTTACAGAGCGGGGGGGCCAATCTAAATGAGCAGTTCTTC. Translation gives CASSLQSGGANLNEQFF. The chain has TRBV7-2 and TRBJ2-1; TRBD2 agrees at 10 bases. The CDR3 contains 17 residues. Germline V gene lookup returns CDR1 SGHTA and CDR2 FQGNSA. The J segment lost 7 bases and the V segment lost 2 bases, leaving 11 bases of the junction unmatched.

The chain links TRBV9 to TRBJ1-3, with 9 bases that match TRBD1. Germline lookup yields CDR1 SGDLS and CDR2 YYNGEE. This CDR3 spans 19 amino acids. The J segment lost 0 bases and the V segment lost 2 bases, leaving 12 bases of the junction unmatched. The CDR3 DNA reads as TGTGCCAGCAGCGTGAGGGGACAGGGAGAAACCAGCTCTGGAAACACCATATATTTT. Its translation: CASSVRGQGETSSGNTIYF.

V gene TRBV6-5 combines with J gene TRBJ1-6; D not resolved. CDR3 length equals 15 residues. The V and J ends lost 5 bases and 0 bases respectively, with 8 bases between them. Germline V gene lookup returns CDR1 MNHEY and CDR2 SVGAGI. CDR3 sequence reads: CASSRESSYNSPLHF. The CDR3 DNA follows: TGTGCCAGCAGTCGAGAGAGCTCCTATAATTCACCCCTCCACTTT.

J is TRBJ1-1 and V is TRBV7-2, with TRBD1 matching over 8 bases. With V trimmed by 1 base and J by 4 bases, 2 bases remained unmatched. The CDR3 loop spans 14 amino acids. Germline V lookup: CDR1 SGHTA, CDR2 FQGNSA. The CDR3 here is CASSLGTGSTEAFF. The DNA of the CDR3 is TGTGCCAGCAGCTTAGGGACAGGGTCCACTGAAGCTTTCTTT.

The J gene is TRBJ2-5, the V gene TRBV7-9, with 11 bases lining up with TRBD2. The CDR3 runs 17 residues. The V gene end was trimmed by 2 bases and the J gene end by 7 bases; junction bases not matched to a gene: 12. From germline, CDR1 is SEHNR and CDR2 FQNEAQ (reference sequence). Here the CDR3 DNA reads TGTGCCAGCAGCTTATTGGGCATAGCGGGGGGGCCGGTGACCCAGTACTTC. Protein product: CASSLLGIAGGPVTQYF.

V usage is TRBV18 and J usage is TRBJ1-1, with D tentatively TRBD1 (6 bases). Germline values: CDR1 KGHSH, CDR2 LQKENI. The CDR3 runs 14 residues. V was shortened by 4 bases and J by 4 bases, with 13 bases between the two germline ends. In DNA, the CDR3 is TGTGCCAGCTCACGTAAACAGGGCGCCACTGAAGCTTTCTTT. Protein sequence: CASSRKQGATEAFF.

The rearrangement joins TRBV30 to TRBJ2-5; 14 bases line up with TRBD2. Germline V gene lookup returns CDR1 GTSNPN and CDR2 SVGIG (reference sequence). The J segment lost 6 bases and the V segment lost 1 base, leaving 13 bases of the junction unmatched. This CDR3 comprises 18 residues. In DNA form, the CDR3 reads TGTGCCTGGAGTGACGGGACTAGCGGGGGAATCTTTGCCAAGACCCAGTACTTC. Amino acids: CAWSDGTSGGIFAKTQYF.

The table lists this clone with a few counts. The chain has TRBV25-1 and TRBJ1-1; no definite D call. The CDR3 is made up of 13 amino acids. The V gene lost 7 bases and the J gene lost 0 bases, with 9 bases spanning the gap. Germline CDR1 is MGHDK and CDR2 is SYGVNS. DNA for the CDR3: TGTGCCAGCAATAGCGACTTGAACACTGAAGCTTTCTTT. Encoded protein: CASNSDLNTEAFF.

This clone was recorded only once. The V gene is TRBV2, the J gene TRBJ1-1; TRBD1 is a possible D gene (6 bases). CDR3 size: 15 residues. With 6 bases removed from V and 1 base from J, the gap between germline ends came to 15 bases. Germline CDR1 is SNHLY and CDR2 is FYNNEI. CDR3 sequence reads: CASRKVTGPNTEAFF. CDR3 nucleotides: TGTGCCAGCAGGAAAGTGACAGGCCCGAACACTGAAGCTTTCTTT.

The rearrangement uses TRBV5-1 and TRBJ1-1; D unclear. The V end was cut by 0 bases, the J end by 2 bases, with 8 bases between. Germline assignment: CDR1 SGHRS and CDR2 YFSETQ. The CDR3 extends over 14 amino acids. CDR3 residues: CASSLGGVNTEAFF. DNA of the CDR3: TGCGCCAGCAGCTTGGGGGGAGTTAACACTGAAGCTTTCTTT.

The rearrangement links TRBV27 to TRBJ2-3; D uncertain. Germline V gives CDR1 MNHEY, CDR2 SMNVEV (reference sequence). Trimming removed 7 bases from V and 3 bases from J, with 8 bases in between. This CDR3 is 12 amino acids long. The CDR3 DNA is TGTGCCAGCACGGGCGCAACAGATACGCAGTATTTT. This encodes CASTGATDTQYF.

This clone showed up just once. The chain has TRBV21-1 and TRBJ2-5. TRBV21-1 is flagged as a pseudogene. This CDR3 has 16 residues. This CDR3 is CASSKARQGKRETQYF. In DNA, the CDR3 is TGTGCCAGCAGCAAAGCGAGGCAAGGGAAGAGGGAGACCCAGTACTTC.

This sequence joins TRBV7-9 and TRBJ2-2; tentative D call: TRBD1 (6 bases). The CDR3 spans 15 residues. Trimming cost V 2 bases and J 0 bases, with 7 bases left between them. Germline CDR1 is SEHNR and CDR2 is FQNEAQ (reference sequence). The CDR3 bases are TGTGCCAGCAGCTTAACAGGGTCGAACACCGGGGAGCTGTTTTTT. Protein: CASSLTGSNTGELFF.

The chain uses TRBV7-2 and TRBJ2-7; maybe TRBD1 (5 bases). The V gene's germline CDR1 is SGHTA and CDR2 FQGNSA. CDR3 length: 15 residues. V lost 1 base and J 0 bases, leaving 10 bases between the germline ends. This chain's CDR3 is CASSLGPQGSYEQYV. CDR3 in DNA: TGTGCCAGCAGCTTAGGACCCCAGGGCTCCTACGAGCAGTACGTC.

CDR3 loop: CASSDSQGVYGQPQHF. CDR3 DNA: TGTGCCAGCAGTGACTCGCAGGGGGTCTATGGTCAGCCCCAGCATTTT. The V gene is TRBV6-4, the J gene TRBJ1-5; 7 nucleotides match TRBD1. Per the germline V gene, CDR1 is MRHNA and CDR2 is SNTAGT. V gave up 0 bases and J gave up 6 bases; unmatched junction bases: 8. The CDR3 is made up of 16 amino acids.

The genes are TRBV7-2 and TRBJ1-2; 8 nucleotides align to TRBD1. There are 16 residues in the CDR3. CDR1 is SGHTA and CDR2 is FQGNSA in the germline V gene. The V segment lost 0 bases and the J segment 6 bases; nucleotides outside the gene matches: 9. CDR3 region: CASSLAGQGLLHGYTF. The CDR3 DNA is TGTGCCAGCAGCTTAGCCGGACAGGGACTATTGCATGGCTACACCTTC.

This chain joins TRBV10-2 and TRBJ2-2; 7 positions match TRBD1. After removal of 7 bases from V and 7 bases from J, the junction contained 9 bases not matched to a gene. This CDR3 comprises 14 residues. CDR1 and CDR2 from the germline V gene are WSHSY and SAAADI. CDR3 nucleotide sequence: TGCGCCAGCACCTATCAGGGGGTCGGCGGGGAGCTGTTTTTT. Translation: CASTYQGVGGELFF.